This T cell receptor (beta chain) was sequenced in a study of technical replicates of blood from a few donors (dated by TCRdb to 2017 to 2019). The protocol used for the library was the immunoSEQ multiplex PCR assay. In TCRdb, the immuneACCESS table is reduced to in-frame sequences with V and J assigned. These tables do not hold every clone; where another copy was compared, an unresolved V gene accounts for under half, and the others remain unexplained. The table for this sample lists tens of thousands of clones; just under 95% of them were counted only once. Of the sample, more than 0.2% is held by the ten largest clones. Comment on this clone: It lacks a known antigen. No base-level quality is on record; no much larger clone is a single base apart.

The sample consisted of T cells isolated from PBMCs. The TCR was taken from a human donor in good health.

The DNA sequence is TGCAGCGTTGCCGGGACAGGGTTGGAGACCCAGTACTTC. Its protein product is CSVAGTGLETQYF. The chain is encoded by TRBV29-1 joined to TRBJ2-5; TRBD1 fits 9 bases in the junction. CDR1 and CDR2, looked up from the germline V gene, are SQVTM and ANQGSEA. The CDR3, cysteine through phenylalanine, is 13 amino acids long. Just the 39-base CDR3 DNA is kept, in frame starting at base 1. Compared with germline, V lacks 4 bases and J lacks 5 bases; bases without a gene match: 5.